The sequence of this T cell receptor (beta chain) was determined in a study of T cell responses to AZD1222 COVID-19 vaccine (dated by TCRdb to about 2021). Looking at the study overall: AZD1222 recipients whose second dose came at about 4 weeks and those whose second dose came at about 12 weeks were combined into one group, since spike-specific TCR depth and breadth did not differ between the two schedules. A total of 233 trial participants underwent TCR sequencing, of whom approximately 200 had received two doses of AZD1222 and approximately 25 had received two doses of the MenACWY control vaccine. Trial participants were enrolled by age into subgroups of 18-55, 56-69 and 70-plus years, and about 150, 27 and 61 TCR-sequenced participants, respectively, were included in these subgroups. What the authors observed across the whole study: The 56-69-year group was small, and its depth increase did not reach significance, likely because of low power. Conclusions about previously exposed vaccinees are limited, since just 6 or 7 AZD1222 recipients were seropositive for SARS-CoV-2 at baseline. The vaccine-associated CD4 TCRs covered the entire spike protein, and the dominant responses fell in regions 160-218 and 743-854. After two AZD1222 doses, spike-specific TCR breadth and depth were significantly higher than at day 0 and than in MenACWY recipients. Because no samples from the day 14 peak response were available, repertoires could be characterized only after the peak T cell response. Participants were mostly white British, with more females than males. The authors suggested clonal diversity may have been underestimated. Epitopes outside the regions mutated in the B.1.351 and B.1.1.7 variants were reportedly recognized by nearly half of the unique spike-specific TCRs.

The CDR1 and CDR2 encoded by the germline V gene (reference sequence) are LNHDA and SQIVND. From the cysteine up to the phenylalanine, the CDR3 has a length of 13 residues. The CDR3 DNA has 39 bases and is translated from base 1. The germline ends are 8 bases apart after V is trimmed by 5 bases and J by 4 bases. The sample's time point, from its label and the paper: baseline before first vaccination. Samples from vaccinated people were obtained from the UK trials COV001 and COV002, which included a single-blind randomized controlled phase 2/3 trial of AZD1222 (ChAdOx1 nCoV-19) in healthy adults. For TCRbeta chain sequencing, PBMC samples were collected from trial participants at day 0 and at day 28 after the second dose. Remarks on this clone: Its antigen is still unknown. No base qualities exist here, and no much larger clone lies one base off it.

The CDR3 regions of human TCRbeta chains were analyzed by immunosequencing. The published analysis was carried out like this. TCRs in the repertoires were compared against a reference library of SARS-CoV-2-specific TCRs that had been generated with the MIRA antigen-specificity platform. Breadth meant the fraction of unique TCRs that were SARS-CoV-2-associated, whereas depth meant the fraction of total T cells that were SARS-CoV-2-associated. Using the MIRA data, each spike-specific TCR was mapped to the spike region that the TCR reacts to and placed in a CD4 or CD8 class. Log10-transformed breadth and depth values were compared by one-way ANOVA with Sidak's multiple comparisons tests. In TCRdb, the immuneACCESS table is reduced to in-frame sequences with V and J assigned. These tables do not hold every clone; where another copy was compared, an unresolved V gene accounts for under half, and the others remain unexplained. V, J and clone size are taken as reported in that table, and D and trimming were inferred from the DNA itself. The sample yields around 88,000 clones; roughly 87% were counted once. The ten most abundant clones make up approximately 5.5% of the sample.

This receptor was taken from an adult in good health. Specimen: peripheral blood, collected on day 0 of AZD1222 vaccination. The chain is encoded by TRBV19 joined to TRBJ1-4, with the D gene not confidently named. The CDR3 protein is CASSRTGNEKLFF. The DNA is as follows: TGTGCCAGTAGTCGGACGGGTAATGAAAAACTGTTTTTT.